This T cell receptor beta chain stems from a study of blood T cell repertoires in COVID-19. Here immunoSEQ multiplex PCR was the method, and the copy in TCRdb shows in-frame clones only, minus some. The sample records about 310,000 clones, 89% being singletons. Germline V gene sequence: CDR1 KGHSH, CDR2 LQKENI. CDR3 length: 15 residues. V dropped 2 bases and J dropped 3; count of bases not matched to a gene: 3. The sequenced material came from PBMCs or T cells enriched from blood (not recorded which). The chain recombines TRBV18 with TRBJ1-4; 7 bases agree with TRBD1. The clonotype was recovered from a middle-aged woman who had recovered from COVID-19. The CDR3 region is CASSPIQGANEKLFF. DNA of the CDR3: TGTGCCAGCTCACCAATCCAGGGGGCTAATGAAAAACTGTTTTTT.